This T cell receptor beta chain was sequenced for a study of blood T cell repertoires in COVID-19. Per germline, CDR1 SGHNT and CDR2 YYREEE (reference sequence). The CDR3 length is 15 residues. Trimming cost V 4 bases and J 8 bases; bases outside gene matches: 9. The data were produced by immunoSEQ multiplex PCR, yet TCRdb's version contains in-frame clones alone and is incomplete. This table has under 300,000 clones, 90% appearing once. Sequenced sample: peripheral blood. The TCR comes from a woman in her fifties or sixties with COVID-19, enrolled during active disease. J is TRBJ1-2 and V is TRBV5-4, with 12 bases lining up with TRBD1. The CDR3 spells CASSPQGQGARGYTF. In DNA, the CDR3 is TGTGCCAGCAGCCCCCAGGGACAGGGGGCGCGAGGCTACACCTTC.